The text below deals with one T cell receptor beta chain. Its antigen is not identified. This entry belongs to a study of response to subunit inactivated influenza vaccine. Overall study findings and caveats: Authors suggested seasonal influenza vaccinations each recruit few new T cells.

TCRdb processed the RT-PCR reads anew with MiXCR; each CDR3 protein has one entry. The sample comprises hundreds of thousands of distinct CDR3 sequences, about an eighth of which are singletons, and roughly 10% rests with the top ten. V dropped 0 bases and J dropped 7; count of bases not matched to a gene: 3. The CDR3 sequence is 16 residues long. Germline V lookup: CDR1 MNHEY, CDR2 SVGAGI. The chain recombines TRBV6-5 with TRBJ1-6, with 10 bases lining up with TRBD1. This TCR came from a man over 45 who received an inactivated influenza vaccine. Sequencing was performed on PBMCs from blood, taken on the day of vaccination. In nucleotides, the CDR3 is TGTGCCAGCAGTTACTCGAGGGGACAGGGGAATTCACCCCTCCACTTT. Its protein product is CASSYSRGQGNSPLHF.